This entry lists 10 T cell receptor beta chains sequenced from one sample in a study of blood T cells in healthy people across ages (dated by TCRdb to 2013 to 2016). The library relied on 5' RACE. Sequenced on an Illumina HiSeq 2500. A second roughly 6 to 12 cycle PCR used a sample-barcoded 5' primer and a J-beta primer mix. The public reads were reprocessed in TCRdb via fastp at Q25 and MiXCR, keeping in-frame beta chains. Rows with one shared CDR3 protein collapse into an entry with the most common genes and DNA. The sample table holds about 830,000 distinct CDR3 sequences, of which 58% were seen once. Together, the top ten hold about 20% of the sample. The sample consisted of blood. The receptors stem from a man aged 25-45 years in good health.

The chain has TRBV29-1 and TRBJ2-7, with TRBD1 identical over 9 bases. Germline lookup yields CDR1 SQVTM and CDR2 ANQGSEA. V gave up 6 bases and J gave up 4 bases; unmatched junction bases: 7. This CDR3 spans 13 amino acids. For the CDR3, the DNA is TGCAGCGTCCCCGGGACAGGGAATTACGAGCAGTACTTC. It translates to CSVPGTGNYEQYF.

This clonotype was detected only once. The genes are TRBV14 and TRBJ2-1, with a weak D call TRBD2 (6 bases). V was cut by 7 bases and J by 7 bases, with 17 bases left in between. The CDR3 has 14 amino acids. CDR1 and CDR2 from the germline V gene are SGHDN and FVKESK. This CDR3 reads CASNRLVNNNEQFF. The CDR3 DNA is TGTGCCAGCAACAGACTAGTTAACAATAATGAGCAGTTCTTC.

The chain has TRBV28 and TRBJ2-7; a weak D match, TRBD2 (6 bases). Between the trimmed V and J ends, which lost 6 bases and 0 bases, there was a span of 12 bases. The germline V gene has CDR1 MDHEN and CDR2 SYDVKM. This CDR3 comprises 14 residues. As DNA, the CDR3 is TGTGCCAGCAGGCGTCAAGCGGGCTCCTACGAGCAGTACTTC. Encoded protein: CASRRQAGSYEQYF.

V usage is TRBV3-1 and J usage is TRBJ2-7; TRBD2 matches 7 bases. This CDR3 is 14 amino acids long. Germline CDR1 reads LGHDT; CDR2 reads YNNKEL (reference sequence). Trimming at V came to 0 bases and at J to 2 bases, leaving 1 base not matched to a gene. CDR3 sequence (DNA): TGTGCCAGCAGCCAAGATCTAGCGGCCTACGAGCAGTACTTC. Encoded protein: CASSQDLAAYEQYF.

The chain couples TRBV6-5 to TRBJ2-3, with 10 bases matching TRBD2. The length of the CDR3 is 14 residues. From germline, CDR1 is MNHEY and CDR2 SVGAGI. CDR3: CAAGGQGVTDTQYF. The CDR3 region has the DNA TGTGCAGCGGGGGGGCAGGGGGTTACAGATACGCAGTATTTT.

This sequence joins TRBV7-9 and TRBJ2-3, with D perhaps matching TRBD1 (6 bases). The V gene lost 0 bases and the J gene lost 2 bases, with 12 bases spanning the gap. Germline V gene data show CDR1 as SEHNR and CDR2 as FQNEAQ (reference sequence). The CDR3 has 16 amino acids. The CDR3 DNA reads as TGTGCCAGCAGCTTAGCTTCAGGGGCAGCCACAGATACGCAGTATTTT. Translated: CASSLASGAATDTQYF. The full variable domain, rest sourced from reference TRBV7-9 and TRBJ2-3, is DTGVSQNPRHKITKRGQNVTFRCDPISEHNRLYWYRQTLGQGPEFLTYFQNEAQLEKSRLLSDRFSAERPKGSFSTLEIQRTEQGDSAMYLCASSLASGAATDTQYFGPGTRLTVL.

There are a few counts of this clonotype. V gene TRBV4-1 combines with J gene TRBJ1-1, with no clear D. V was trimmed by 5 bases and J by 0 bases, leaving 16 bases between them. This CDR3 is 16 amino acids long. The germline V gene encodes CDR1 MGHRA and CDR2 YSYEKL. CDR3 sequence (DNA): TGCGCCAGCAGCGCCACTCCACAGTCGTTGAACACTGAAGCTTTCTTT. Translation: CASSATPQSLNTEAFF.

The chain uses TRBV4-3 and TRBJ2-5; 11 bases agree with TRBD2. The DNA matches TRBJ2-7 better at its end, which makes the J call doubtful. The CDR3 is 15 amino acids. Per germline, CDR1 LGHNA and CDR2 YSLEER. The CDR3 loop is CASSRGTSGRYEQYF. The CDR3 DNA sequence: TGCGCCAGCAGCCGAGGGACTAGCGGACGCTACGAGCAGTACTTC.

J is TRBJ2-1 and V is TRBV20-1, with 14 positions matching TRBD2. V trimming: 6 bases; J trimming: 4 bases; junction bases outside the gene matches: 5. The CDR3 has 15 residues. Germline values: CDR1 DFQATT, CDR2 SNEGSKA (reference sequence). Here the CDR3 DNA reads TGCAGTGCGCCAGGGACTAGCGGGGGATACAATGAGCAGTTCTTC. Translating it yields CSAPGTSGGYNEQFF.

The chain uses TRBV29-1 and TRBJ2-5, with TRBD2 as a possible D gene (6 bases). This CDR3 comprises 16 residues. V lost 1 base and J lost 7, with 22 bases in between. The germline CDR1 and CDR2 sequences are SQVTM and ANQGSEA. The CDR3 reads CSVEGLVGHEERTQYF. The CDR3 DNA reads as TGCAGCGTTGAAGGACTAGTGGGGCACGAAGAGAGGACCCAGTACTTC.